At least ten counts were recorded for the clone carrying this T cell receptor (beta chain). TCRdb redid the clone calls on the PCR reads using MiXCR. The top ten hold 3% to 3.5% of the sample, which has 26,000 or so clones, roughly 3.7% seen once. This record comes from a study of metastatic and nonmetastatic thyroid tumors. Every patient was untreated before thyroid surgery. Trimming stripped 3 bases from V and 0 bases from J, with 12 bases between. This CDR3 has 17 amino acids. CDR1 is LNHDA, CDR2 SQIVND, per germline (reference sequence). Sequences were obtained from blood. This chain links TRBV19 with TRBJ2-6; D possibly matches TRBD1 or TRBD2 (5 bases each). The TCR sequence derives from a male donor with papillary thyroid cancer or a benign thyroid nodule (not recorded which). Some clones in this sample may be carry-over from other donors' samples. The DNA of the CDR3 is TGTGCCAGTAGTATTTCTAAGGGGACCTCTGGGGCCAACGTCCTGACTTTC. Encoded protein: CASSISKGTSGANVLTF.